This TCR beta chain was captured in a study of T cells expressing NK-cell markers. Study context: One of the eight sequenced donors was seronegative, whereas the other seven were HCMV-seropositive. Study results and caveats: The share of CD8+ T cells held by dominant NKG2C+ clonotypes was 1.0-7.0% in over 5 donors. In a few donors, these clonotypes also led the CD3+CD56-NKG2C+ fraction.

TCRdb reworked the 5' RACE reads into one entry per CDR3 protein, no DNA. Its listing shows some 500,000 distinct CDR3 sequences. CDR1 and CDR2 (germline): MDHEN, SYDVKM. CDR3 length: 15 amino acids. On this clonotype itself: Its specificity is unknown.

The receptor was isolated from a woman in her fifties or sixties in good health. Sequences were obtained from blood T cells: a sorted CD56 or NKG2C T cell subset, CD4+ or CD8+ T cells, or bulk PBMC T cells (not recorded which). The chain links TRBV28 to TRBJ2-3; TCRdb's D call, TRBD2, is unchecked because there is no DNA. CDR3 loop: CASSLQGPISDTQYF.